A selection of T cell receptor beta chains follows, all from one sample in a study of T cell repertoires in cytomegalovirus infection. MiXCR, applied by TCRdb to the reads, yields one record per CDR3 protein. This sample carries roughly 920,000 distinct CDR3 sequences, less than 35% of them seen once, and the ten largest clones take more than 13%. Their specific antigens are unknown. This specimen consisted of cultured CD8+ T cells from PBMCs, obtained from culture after CMV antigen stimulation. The receptors originated from a human donor in good health (CMV status not recorded). Some clones in this sample may be carry-over from other donors' samples. Each CDR3 is given with its conserved first and last residue. Fields, in order: D gene, J gene, clone size, V gene, CDR3 protein, CDR3 DNA. The D gene is left open where the match is weak. Clone sizes are given selectively: once, few, many, or a class where the clone is expanded.

D: -; J: TRBJ1-1; size: once; V: TRBV15; CDR3: CATSRDIGSHTEAFF; DNA: TGTGCCACCAGCAGAGATATTGGCAGCCACACTGAAGCTTTCTTT
D: -; J: TRBJ2-1; size: -; V: TRBV11-1; CDR3: CASSFLQYDDEQFF; DNA: TGTGCCAGCAGCTTTTTACAGTATGACGATGAGCAGTTCTTC
D: -; J: TRBJ2-5; size: -; V: TRBV7-2; CDR3: CASSHRGGGLPQETQYF; DNA: TGTGCCAGCAGCCATAGGGGAGGGGGCCTTCCCCAAGAGACCCAGTACTTC
D: TRBD1; J: TRBJ2-5; size: -; V: TRBV7-9; CDR3: CASSFPGQGVETQYF; DNA: TGTGCCAGCAGCTTCCCGGGACAGGGGGTGGAGACCCAGTACTTC
D: -; J: TRBJ1-5; size: -; V: TRBV5-6; CDR3: CASSNSGLGEPQHF; DNA: TGTGCCAGCAGCAACTCAGGCCTAGGGGAGCCCCAGCATTTT
D: TRBD1; J: TRBJ1-5; size: -; V: TRBV18; CDR3: CASPWGTGRNQPQHF; DNA: TGTGCCAGCCCCTGGGGGACAGGTCGCAATCAGCCCCAGCATTTT
D: -; J: TRBJ1-1; size: few; V: TRBV7-6; CDR3: CASSPGRGRTEAFF; DNA: TGTGCCAGCAGCCCGGGACGGGGGCGGACTGAAGCTTTCTTT
D: TRBD1; J: TRBJ2-7; size: -; V: TRBV5-6; CDR3: CASSLQGGYGSYEQYF; DNA: TGTGCCAGCAGTTTACAGGGGGGCTATGGATCCTACGAGCAGTACTTC
D: -; J: TRBJ2-7; size: many; V: TRBV27; CDR3: CASSVQQGTYEQYF; DNA: TGTGCCAGCAGTGTTCAACAGGGCACCTACGAGCAGTACTTC
D: TRBD1; J: TRBJ2-1; size: -; V: TRBV7-6; CDR3: CASSIGQGLSYNEQFF; DNA: TGTGCCAGCAGCATCGGACAGGGTTTATCCTACAATGAGCAGTTCTTC
D: TRBD1; J: TRBJ2-2; size: -; V: TRBV5-1; CDR3: CASSLEDRGRWNTGELFF; DNA: TGCGCCAGCAGCTTGGAGGACAGGGGGAGGTGGAACACCGGGGAGCTGTTTTTT
D: -; J: TRBJ2-3; size: -; V: TRBV28; CDR3: CASSPDVVSTDTQYF; DNA: TGTGCCAGCAGTCCGGACGTCGTAAGCACAGATACGCAGTATTTT
D: -; J: TRBJ2-3; size: few; V: TRBV24-1; CDR3: CATSDLDSSDTQYF; DNA: TGTGCCACCAGTGATTTGGACAGTTCGGATACGCAGTATTTT
D: -; J: TRBJ1-1; size: -; V: TRBV27; CDR3: CASSLSAWGIEAFF; DNA: TGTGCCAGCAGTTTATCGGCCTGGGGGATAGAAGCTTTCTTT
D: TRBD1; J: TRBJ1-2; size: -; V: TRBV7-9; CDR3: CASSLLGDSSLYGYTF; DNA: TGTGCCAGCAGCTTACTAGGGGACAGTTCCCTCTATGGCTACACCTTC
D: -; J: TRBJ2-3; size: few; V: TRBV25-1; CDR3: CASSEWGGQGLVTQYF; DNA: TGTGCCAGCAGTGAATGGGGAGGCCAAGGACTTGTTACGCAGTATTTT
D: -; J: TRBJ1-5; size: -; V: TRBV6-2/TRBV6-3; CDR3: CASSYSGAIYSNQPQHF; DNA: TGTGCCAGCAGTTACTCTGGGGCCATTTATAGCAATCAGCCCCAGCATTTT
D: TRBD1; J: TRBJ2-7; size: many; V: TRBV6-5; CDR3: CASSYRFGQGATYEQYF; DNA: TGTGCCAGCAGTTACCGATTCGGACAGGGGGCCACCTACGAGCAGTACTTC
D: -; J: TRBJ1-4; size: many; V: TRBV10-3; CDR3: CAISEGTPAHLFF; DNA: TGTGCCATCAGTGAAGGGACACCGGCCCATCTGTTTTTT
D: -; J: TRBJ2-7; size: -; V: TRBV19; CDR3: CASSMGDSYEQYF; DNA: TGTGCCAGTAGTATGGGGGACTCCTACGAGCAGTACTTC
D: -; J: TRBJ1-1; size: -; V: TRBV7-9; CDR3: CASGSWNTEAFF; DNA: TGTGCCAGCGGTTCCTGGAACACTGAAGCTTTCTTT
D: -; J: TRBJ2-3; size: many; V: TRBV11-3; CDR3: CASSQYIGDTRTDTQYF; DNA: TGTGCCAGCAGCCAATATATAGGGGACACCCGCACAGATACGCAGTATTTT
D: -; J: TRBJ1-1; size: few; V: TRBV5-1; CDR3: CASSSIGGPNTEAFF; DNA: TGCGCCAGCAGCTCGATAGGGGGACCGAACACTGAAGCTTTCTTT
D: TRBD1; J: TRBJ1-1; size: few; V: TRBV7-6; CDR3: CASSSTAGGTEAFF; DNA: TGTGCCAGCAGCTCCACGGCAGGGGGCACTGAAGCTTTCTTT
D: -; J: TRBJ2-7; size: -; V: TRBV9; CDR3: CASSVAEQVPAYEQYF; DNA: TGTGCCAGCAGCGTAGCCGAACAGGTCCCGGCCTACGAGCAGTACTTC
D: -; J: TRBJ2-1; size: many; V: TRBV20-1; CDR3: CSARDAPTDYNEQFF; DNA: TGCAGTGCTAGAGATGCCCCGACGGACTACAATGAGCAGTTCTTC
D: -; J: TRBJ2-2; size: few; V: TRBV11-2; CDR3: CASSLSGRVPTGELFF; DNA: TGTGCCAGCAGCTTATCGGGCAGGGTACCCACCGGGGAGCTGTTTTTT
D: TRBD1; J: TRBJ2-3; size: once; V: TRBV15; CDR3: CATSGSGTGGKDTQYF; DNA: TGTGCCACCAGCGGATCCGGGACAGGGGGCAAAGATACGCAGTATTTT
D: -; J: TRBJ1-5; size: -; V: TRBV7-8; CDR3: CASSLVGGANQPQHF; DNA: TGTGCCAGCAGCTTAGTAGGGGGGGCCAATCAGCCCCAGCATTTT
D: -; J: TRBJ1-5; size: once; V: TRBV7-6; CDR3: CASSLYGVEQPQHF; DNA: TGTGCCAGCAGCTTATATGGGGTGGAACAGCCCCAGCATTTT
D: -; J: TRBJ2-3; size: many; V: TRBV7-8; CDR3: CASSLEQLADTQYF; DNA: TGTGCCAGCAGCTTAGAACAGCTTGCGGATACGCAGTATTTT
D: -; J: TRBJ1-2; size: many; V: TRBV7-2; CDR3: CASSLRRSARAAAGYYGYTF; DNA: TGTGCCAGCAGCTTAAGGAGGTCGGCAAGGGCGGCTGCCGGATACTATGGCTACACCTTC
D: -; J: TRBJ2-2; size: few; V: TRBV7-6; CDR3: CASSSPMGAGELFF; DNA: TGTGCCAGCAGCTCCCCCATGGGGGCCGGGGAGCTGTTTTTT
D: -; J: TRBJ2-1; size: -; V: TRBV6-2/TRBV6-3; CDR3: CATQKGYNEQFF; DNA: TGTGCCACCCAAAAGGGGTACAATGAGCAGTTCTTC